The 25 T cell receptor beta chains below all came from one sample that was sequenced in a study of shared clonotypes between healthy human individuals. Method: immunoSEQ multiplex PCR; TCRdb's copy keeps in-frame clones and lacks some. The data show 450,000 to 500,000 clones, around 73% seen once. Sequenced input: PBMCs. The receptors here all came from a woman aged 40 to 50 in good health. Some clones in this sample may be carry-over from other donors' samples.

The chain joins TRBV7-9 to TRBJ2-3; 10 nucleotides align to TRBD2. CDR3 size: 16 residues. The V segment lost 4 bases and the J segment 3 bases; nucleotides outside the gene matches: 7. Germline loops: CDR1 SEHNR, CDR2 FQNEAQ (reference sequence). This CDR3 is CASSSLAGGPTDTQYF. The CDR3 DNA reads TGTGCCAGCAGCTCCTTAGCGGGAGGACCGACAGATACGCAGTATTTT.

This chain connects TRBV9 to TRBJ2-7; D might be TRBD1 or TRBD2, each matching 5 bases. This CDR3 is 14 amino acids long. Between the trimmed V and J ends, which lost 4 bases and 2 bases, there was a span of 13 bases. CDR1 and CDR2 from the germline V gene are SGDLS and YYNGEE. The CDR3 protein is CASSRDPVPYEQYF. The CDR3 DNA is TGTGCCAGCAGCCGGGACCCGGTTCCCTACGAGCAGTACTTC.

This chain links TRBV28 with TRBJ2-7; D is undetermined. Germline assignment: CDR1 MDHEN and CDR2 SYDVKM. V was pared by 5 bases and J by 2 bases, with 10 bases between. CDR3 length: 13 amino acids. The CDR3 DNA reads as TGTGCCAGCAGTCCCCGAGCAACCTACGAGCAGTACTTC. Amino acids: CASSPRATYEQYF.

In this sample, this clone turned up once. The CDR3 loop is CAWSRGTWGQYF. In DNA form, the CDR3 reads TGTGCCTGGAGTAGAGGGACCTGGGGGCAGTACTTC. J is TRBJ2-7 and V is TRBV30, with D tentatively TRBD1 or TRBD2 (5 bases each). The germline gives CDR1 GTSNPN, CDR2 SVGIG (reference sequence). The ends were cut back, 2 bases at V and 9 bases at J, with 14 bases in the middle. The CDR3 is 12 residues long. Combining the CDR3 with reference TRBV30 and TRBJ2-7 gives the whole variable domain SQTIHQWPATLVQPVGSPLSLECTVEGTSNPNLYWYRQAAGRGLQLLFYSVGIGQISSEVPQNLSASRPQDRQFILSSKKLLLSDSGFYLCAWSRGTWGQYFGPGTRLTVT.

This clone was observed a few times. V is TRBV5-6 and J is TRBJ2-7; D assignment may be TRBD1 or TRBD2 (6 bases each). Germline CDR1 is SGHDT and CDR2 is YYEEEE. This CDR3 region has 17 residues. Trimming stripped 0 bases from V and 1 base from J, with 17 bases between. CDR3 protein: CASSLVPGGGTSYEQYF. The CDR3 DNA sequence: TGTGCCAGCAGCTTGGTCCCTGGTGGAGGGACATCCTACGAGCAGTACTTC.

With respect to this clone: A far larger clone is only one base removed, so a read error is likely. CDR3 nucleotides: TGTGTCAGCAGCTTTGATTACACCGGGGAGCTGTTTTTT. Translation gives CVSSFDYTGELFF. This chain uses TRBV7-9 with TRBJ2-2; D not certain. The CDR3 length is 13 residues. The germline gives CDR1 SEHNR, CDR2 FQNEAQ (reference sequence).

This clone appeared a few times. This sequence joins TRBV28 and TRBJ1-1, with a weak D call TRBD1 (5 bases). In germline, CDR1 is MDHEN, CDR2 SYDVKM. The CDR3 has 13 residues. V lost 6 bases and J 1 base, leaving 9 bases between the germline ends. DNA for the CDR3: TGTGCCAGCAGGAGACAGAGGAACACTGAAGCTTTCTTT. It codes for CASRRQRNTEAFF.

The chain recombines TRBV5-1 with TRBJ1-1, with D possibly matching TRBD1 (5 bases). The germline CDR1 and CDR2 sequences are SGHRS and YFSETQ. The CDR3 runs to 17 residues. Trimming cost V 1 base and J 0 bases, with 16 bases left between them. This chain's CDR3 is CASSLLGLGPLNTEAFF. The CDR3, as DNA: TGCGCCAGCAGCTTGTTAGGATTGGGACCGCTGAACACTGAAGCTTTCTTT.

The rearrangement uses TRBV15 and TRBJ2-1; 12 bases line up with TRBD2. This CDR3 contains 17 residues. Trimming cost V 0 bases and J 3 bases; bases outside gene matches: 3. Germline V lookup: CDR1 LNHNV, CDR2 YYDKDF (reference sequence). As DNA, the CDR3 is TGTGCCACCAGCAGAGATCTACTAGCGGGAGGCTACAATGAGCAGTTCTTC. Residues: CATSRDLLAGGYNEQFF. The full variable domain, with the rest looked up from reference TRBV15 and TRBJ2-1, is DAMVIQNPRYQVTQFGKPVTLSCSQTLNHNVMYWYQQKSSQAPKLLFHYYDKDFNNEADTPDNFQSRRPNTSFCFLDIRSPGLGDTAMYLCATSRDLLAGGYNEQFFGPGTRLTVL.

This rearrangement joins TRBV5-6 to TRBJ2-7, with D uncertain. The V end lost 0 bases, the J end lost 0 bases, and 10 bases lay between the germline ends. The CDR3 has 15 amino acids. Germline V gene data show CDR1 as SGHDT and CDR2 as YYEEEE. The CDR3 here is CASSLVSAISYEQYF. As DNA, the CDR3 is TGTGCCAGCAGCTTGGTCTCAGCCATCTCCTACGAGCAGTACTTC.

This chain connects TRBV4-1 to TRBJ2-1; TRBD2 matches at 11 bases. This CDR3 has 14 residues. The V segment lost 4 bases and the J segment 8 bases; nucleotides outside the gene matches: 4. The germline CDR1 and CDR2 sequences are MGHRA and YSYEKL. The CDR3 is CASSRTSGSDEQFF. CDR3 nucleotides: TGCGCCAGCAGCCGCACTAGCGGGAGCGATGAGCAGTTCTTC.

This clone is a singleton in its sample. The chain joins TRBV7-9 to TRBJ1-4; tentatively, D is TRBD1 (6 bases). In germline, CDR1 is SEHNR, CDR2 FQNEAQ (reference sequence). CDR3 length: 16 residues. V lost 3 bases, J lost 8 bases, and 19 bases lay in between. CDR3 amino acids: CASSFGDRDMGEKLFF. The CDR3 coding sequence is TGTGCCAGCAGCTTTGGAGATCGGGACATGGGGGAAAAACTGTTTTTT.

The chain recombines TRBV7-9 with TRBJ2-1; TRBD2 aligns across 9 bases. Germline CDR1 and CDR2: SEHNR and FQNEAQ (reference sequence). With 3 bases clipped from V and 8 bases from J, the junction kept 11 bases outside the gene matches. This CDR3 comprises 16 residues. Written as DNA, the CDR3 is TGTGCCAGCAGCTTGGGTGGCGGGAGGGCCGGGGATGAGCAGTTCTTC. Its protein is CASSLGGGRAGDEQFF.

J is TRBJ1-1 and V is TRBV6-1; a possible D gene is TRBD1 (6 bases). This CDR3 is 15 amino acids long. Germline CDR1 MNHNS, CDR2 SASEGT. With 4 bases removed from V and 1 base from J, the gap between germline ends came to 13 bases. The CDR3, as DNA: TGTGCCAGCAGTGCGATACAGGGAGGGAACACTGAAGCTTTCTTT. Protein product: CASSAIQGGNTEAFF.

This clone showed up just a few times. This chain connects TRBV23-1 to TRBJ2-3; D unresolved. TRBV23-1 is labeled an ORF, and its function is uncertain. V lost 11 bases and J 13 bases, leaving 16 bases between the germline ends. This CDR3 contains 10 residues. This CDR3 is CAPMNHWEYF. The CDR3 DNA is TGCGCCCCAATGAACCATTGGGAGTATTTT.

This clone was picked up one time. The CDR3 sequence: CAKLRTSGRERVVYEQYF. The DNA of the CDR3 is TGTGCCAAACTAAGGACTAGCGGGAGGGAGAGGGTTGTGTACGAGCAGTACTTC. The chain couples TRBV25-1 to TRBJ2-5, with 15 bases lining up with TRBD2. The J call may not be correct, given that the DNA end is closer to TRBJ2-7. CDR1 and CDR2 from the germline V gene are MGHDK and SYGVNS. CDR3 length equals 18 residues.

V and J are TRBV5-1 and TRBJ1-1; 12 bases are shared with TRBD1. The CDR3 spans 18 residues. Per germline, CDR1 SGHRS and CDR2 YFSETQ. With V trimmed by 4 bases and J by 4 bases, 14 bases remained unmatched. The CDR3 DNA follows: TGCGCCAGCAGCCTGTACCCGGGACAGGGGGCGCGGGGCACTGAAGCTTTCTTT. It specifies CASSLYPGQGARGTEAFF.

Many counts were recorded for this clone. V is TRBV7-2 and J is TRBJ2-1, with TRBD1 identical over 9 bases. With 8 bases clipped from V and 7 bases from J, the junction kept 6 bases outside the gene matches. The CDR3 has 13 residues. The germline CDR1 and CDR2 sequences are SGHTA and FQGNSA. The CDR3 loop reads CASQGQGTNEQFF. The CDR3 nucleotides are TGTGCCAGCCAGGGACAGGGTACGAATGAGCAGTTCTTC. The variable domain in full, completed from reference TRBV7-2 and TRBJ2-1, reads GAGVSQSPSNKVTEKGKDVELRCDPISGHTALYWYRQSLGQGLEFLIYFQGNSAPDKSGLPSDRFSAERTGGSVSTLTIQRTQQEDSAVYLCASQGQGTNEQFFGPGTRLTVL.

V is TRBV11-3 and J is TRBJ2-2; 9 nucleotides line up with TRBD1. CDR3 length: 17 amino acids. V dropped 3 bases and J dropped 4; count of bases not matched to a gene: 9. The V gene's germline CDR1 is SGHNT and CDR2 YENEEA. CDR3 bases: TGTGCCAGCAGCTTCACCCCCGGGACAGGGTCCACCGGGGAGCTGTTTTTT. Amino acid sequence: CASSFTPGTGSTGELFF.

The chain combines TRBV7-9 with TRBJ2-1; 13 nucleotides align to TRBD2. V lost 5 bases and J lost 9; bases outside the gene matches: 4. This CDR3 is 14 amino acids long. Germline values: CDR1 SEHNR, CDR2 FQNEAQ (reference sequence). CDR3 DNA sequence: TGTGCCAGCAGCCCACTAGCGGGAGGGATTGAGCAGTTCTTC. Protein sequence: CASSPLAGGIEQFF. Using reference TRBV7-9 and TRBJ2-1 for the parts outside the CDR3, the full variable domain is DTGVSQNPRHKITKRGQNVTFRCDPISEHNRLYWYRQTLGQGPEFLTYFQNEAQLEKSRLLSDRFSAERPKGSFSTLEIQRTEQGDSAMYLCASSPLAGGIEQFFGPGTRLTVL.

The V and J genes are TRBV4-2 and TRBJ1-1; maybe TRBD1 (6 bases). The CDR3 extends over 15 amino acids. The V end lost 2 bases, the J end lost 0 bases, and 10 bases lay between the germline ends. Germline CDR1 reads LGHNA; CDR2 reads YNFKEQ. The CDR3 here is CASSQLQGLNTEAFF. CDR3 sequence (DNA): TGTGCCAGCAGCCAACTACAGGGTTTGAACACTGAAGCTTTCTTT.

This clone appeared a few times. The chain has TRBV29-1 and TRBJ1-1, with D hard to call. Trimming removed 4 bases at V and 5 bases at J, with 14 bases between. Germline V lookup: CDR1 SQVTM, CDR2 ANQGSEA. This CDR3 comprises 13 residues. This CDR3 is CSVGFRSGTEAFF. For the CDR3, the DNA is TGCAGCGTTGGGTTCAGGTCGGGGACTGAAGCTTTCTTT.

The chain joins TRBV10-3 to TRBJ2-7; D is perhaps TRBD2 (6 bases). The CDR3 contains 15 residues. The V gene lost 0 bases and the J gene lost 2 bases, with 11 bases spanning the gap. Germline assignment: CDR1 ENHRY and CDR2 SYGVKD. CDR3 sequence (DNA): TGTGCCATCAGTGAGTCGGTGGAGGGGACCTACGAGCAGTACTTC. Translation gives CAISESVEGTYEQYF.

The sample holds one count of this clone. This sequence joins TRBV30 and TRBJ2-5; 16 bases fit TRBD2. Looked up from germline, CDR1 is GTSNPN and CDR2 is SVGIG (reference sequence). There are 15 residues in the CDR3. J gave up 4 bases and V 5 bases, and 4 bases lay outside the gene matches. CDR3 coding DNA: TGTGCCTGGGCCGGGACTAGCGGGAGGGTAGAGACCCAGTACTTC. Its translation is CAWAGTSGRVETQYF.

The chain couples TRBV4-2 to TRBJ2-1; TRBD2 agrees at 10 bases. CDR3 length equals 16 residues. Looked up from germline, CDR1 is LGHNA and CDR2 is YNFKEQ. V shed 6 bases, J shed 4 bases, and the junction held 9 bases outside the gene matches. CDR3 region: CASRVTTSGMYNEQFF. Written as DNA, the CDR3 is TGTGCCAGCAGAGTCACAACTAGCGGGATGTACAATGAGCAGTTCTTC.